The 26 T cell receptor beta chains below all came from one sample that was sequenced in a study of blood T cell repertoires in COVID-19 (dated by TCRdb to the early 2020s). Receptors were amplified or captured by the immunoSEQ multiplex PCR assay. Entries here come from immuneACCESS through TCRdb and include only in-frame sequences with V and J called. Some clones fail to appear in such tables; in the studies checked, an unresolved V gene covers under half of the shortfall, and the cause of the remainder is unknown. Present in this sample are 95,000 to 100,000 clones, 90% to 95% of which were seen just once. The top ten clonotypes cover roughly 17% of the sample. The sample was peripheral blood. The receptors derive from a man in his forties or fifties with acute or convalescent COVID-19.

CDR3 nucleotides: TGTGCCAGCAGTCAGGGGACGACCGGAATAGAGACCCAGTACTTC. This sequence encodes CASSQGTTGIETQYF. The V gene is TRBV5-4, the J gene TRBJ2-5; tentative D call: TRBD1 (6 bases). V was trimmed by 5 bases and J by 4 bases, leaving 18 bases between them. Germline CDR1 and CDR2: SGHNT and YYREEE (reference sequence). There are 15 residues in the CDR3.

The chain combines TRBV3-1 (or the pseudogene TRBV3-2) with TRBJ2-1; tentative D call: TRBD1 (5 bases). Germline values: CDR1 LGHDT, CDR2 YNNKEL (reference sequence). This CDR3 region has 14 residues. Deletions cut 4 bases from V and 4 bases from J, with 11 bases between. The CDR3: CASSLNNRYNEQFF. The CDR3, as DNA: TGTGCCAGCAGCCTGAACAACAGGTACAATGAGCAGTTCTTC.

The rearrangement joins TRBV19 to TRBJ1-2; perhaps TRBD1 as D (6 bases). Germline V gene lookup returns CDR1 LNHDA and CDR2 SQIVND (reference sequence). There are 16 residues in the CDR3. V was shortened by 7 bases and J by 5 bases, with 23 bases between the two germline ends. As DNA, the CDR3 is TGTGCCAGTATCGAGACAGGCGGATTAAGAGGATATGGCTACACCTTC. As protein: CASIETGGLRGYGYTF. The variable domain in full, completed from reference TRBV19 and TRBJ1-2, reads DGGITQSPKYLFRKEGQNVTLSCEQNLNHDAMYWYRQDPGQGLRLIYYSQIVNDFQKGDIAEGYSVSREKKESFPLTVTSAQKNPTAFYLCASIETGGLRGYGYTFGSGTRLTVV.

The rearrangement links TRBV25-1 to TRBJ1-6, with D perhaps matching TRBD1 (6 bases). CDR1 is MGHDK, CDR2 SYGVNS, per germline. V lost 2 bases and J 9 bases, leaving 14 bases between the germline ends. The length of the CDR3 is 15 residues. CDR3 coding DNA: TGTGCCAGCAGTGAACAGGGGAGTATTAGTTCACCCCTCCACTTT. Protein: CASSEQGSISSPLHF.

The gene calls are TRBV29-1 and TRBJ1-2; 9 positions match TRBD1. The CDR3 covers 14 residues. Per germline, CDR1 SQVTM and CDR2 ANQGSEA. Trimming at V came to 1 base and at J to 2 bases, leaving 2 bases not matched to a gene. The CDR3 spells CSVEGGQGNYGYTF. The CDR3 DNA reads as TGCAGCGTTGAAGGCGGACAGGGGAACTATGGCTACACCTTC.

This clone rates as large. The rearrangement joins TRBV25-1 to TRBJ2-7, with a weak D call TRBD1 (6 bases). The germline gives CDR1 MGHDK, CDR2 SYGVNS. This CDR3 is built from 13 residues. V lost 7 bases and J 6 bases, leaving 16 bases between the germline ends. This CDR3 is CASTMGATGEQYF. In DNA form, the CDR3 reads TGTGCCAGCACGATGGGGGCGACGGGCGAGCAGTACTTC.

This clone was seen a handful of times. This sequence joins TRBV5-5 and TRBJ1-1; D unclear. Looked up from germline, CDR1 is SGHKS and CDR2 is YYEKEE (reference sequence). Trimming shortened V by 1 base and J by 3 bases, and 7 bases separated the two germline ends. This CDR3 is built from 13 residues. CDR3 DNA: TGTGCCAGCAGCTTGATAGATGACACTGAAGCTTTCTTT. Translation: CASSLIDDTEAFF.

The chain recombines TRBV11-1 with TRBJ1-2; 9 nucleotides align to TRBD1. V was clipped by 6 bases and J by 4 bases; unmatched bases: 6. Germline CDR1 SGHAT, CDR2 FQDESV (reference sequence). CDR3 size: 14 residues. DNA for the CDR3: TGTGCCAGCAGTTTGACAGGGGGACTCTATGGCTACACCTTC. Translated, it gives CASSLTGGLYGYTF.

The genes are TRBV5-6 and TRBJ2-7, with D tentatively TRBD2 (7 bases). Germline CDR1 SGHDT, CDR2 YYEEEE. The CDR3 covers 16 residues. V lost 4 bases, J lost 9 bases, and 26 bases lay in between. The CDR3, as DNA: TGTGCCAGCAGCCCCCGAGGGGGGGGACCTCATAAGGGGCAGTACTTC. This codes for CASSPRGGGPHKGQYF.

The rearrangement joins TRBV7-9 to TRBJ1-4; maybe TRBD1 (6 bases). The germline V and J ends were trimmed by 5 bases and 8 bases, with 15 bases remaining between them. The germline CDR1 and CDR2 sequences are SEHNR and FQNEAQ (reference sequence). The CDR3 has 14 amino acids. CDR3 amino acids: CASSQIQGREKLFF. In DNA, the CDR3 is TGTGCCAGCAGCCAAATACAGGGACGGGAAAAACTGTTTTTT.

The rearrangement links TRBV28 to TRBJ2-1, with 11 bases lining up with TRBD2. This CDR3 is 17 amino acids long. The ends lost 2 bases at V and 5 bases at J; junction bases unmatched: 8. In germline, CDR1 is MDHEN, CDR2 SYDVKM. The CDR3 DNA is TGTGCCAGCAGTTTAGTGGGGACTAGCGGACTAAACAATGAGCAGTTCTTC. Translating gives CASSLVGTSGLNNEQFF. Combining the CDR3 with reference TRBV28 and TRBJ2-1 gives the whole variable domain DVKVTQSSRYLVKRTGEKVFLECVQDMDHENMFWYRQDPGLGLRLIYFSYDVKMKEKGDIPEGYSVSREKKERFSLILESASTNQTSMYLCASSLVGTSGLNNEQFFGPGTRLTVL.

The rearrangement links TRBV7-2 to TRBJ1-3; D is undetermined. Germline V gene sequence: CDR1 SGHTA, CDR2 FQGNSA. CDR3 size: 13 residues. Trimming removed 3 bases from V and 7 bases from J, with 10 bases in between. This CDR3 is CASSLGRKNTIYF. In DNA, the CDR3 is TGTGCCAGCAGCTTGGGCCGTAAGAACACCATATATTTT.

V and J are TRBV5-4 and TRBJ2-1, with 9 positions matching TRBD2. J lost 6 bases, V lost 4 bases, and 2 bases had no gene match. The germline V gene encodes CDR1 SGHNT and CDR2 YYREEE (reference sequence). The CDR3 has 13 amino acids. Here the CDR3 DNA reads TGTGCCAGCAGCGTGCGGGGGGGCAATGAGCAGTTCTTC. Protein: CASSVRGGNEQFF.

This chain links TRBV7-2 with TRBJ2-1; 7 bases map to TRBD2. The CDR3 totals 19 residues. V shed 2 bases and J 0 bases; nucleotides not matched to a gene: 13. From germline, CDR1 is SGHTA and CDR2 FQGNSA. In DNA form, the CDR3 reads TGTGCCAGCAGCTTAAGACGGGGCCACGGGGGGAGCTCCTACAATGAGCAGTTCTTC. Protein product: CASSLRRGHGGSSYNEQFF.

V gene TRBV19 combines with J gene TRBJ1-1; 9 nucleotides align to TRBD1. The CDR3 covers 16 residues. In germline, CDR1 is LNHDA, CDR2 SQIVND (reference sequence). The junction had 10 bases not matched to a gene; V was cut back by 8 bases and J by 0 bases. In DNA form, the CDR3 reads TGTGCCAGTTCAAACGACAGGGGGTTCCTGAACACTGAAGCTTTCTTT. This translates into CASSNDRGFLNTEAFF.

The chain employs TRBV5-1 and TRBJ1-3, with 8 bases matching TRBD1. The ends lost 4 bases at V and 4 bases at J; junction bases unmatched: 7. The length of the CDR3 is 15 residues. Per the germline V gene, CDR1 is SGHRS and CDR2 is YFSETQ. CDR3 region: CASSQDREFGNTIYF. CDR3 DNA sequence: TGCGCCAGCAGCCAGGACAGGGAGTTCGGAAACACCATATATTTT.

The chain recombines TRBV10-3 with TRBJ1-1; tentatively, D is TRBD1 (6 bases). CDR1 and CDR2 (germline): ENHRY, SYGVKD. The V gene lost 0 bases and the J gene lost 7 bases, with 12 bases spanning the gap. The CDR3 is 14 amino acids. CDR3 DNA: TGTGCCATCAGTGAGTCGGCGGGGGGCATTGAAGCTTTCTTT. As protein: CAISESAGGIEAFF.

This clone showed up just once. The CDR3 nucleotides are TGTGCCAGTAGTATAGGACGAGGATACGAGCAGTACTTC. It yields the protein CASSIGRGYEQYF. This chain connects TRBV19 to TRBJ2-7; D is ambiguous. V was cut by 1 base and J by 4 bases, with 8 bases left in between. The germline gives CDR1 LNHDA, CDR2 SQIVND (reference sequence). This CDR3 is built from 13 residues.

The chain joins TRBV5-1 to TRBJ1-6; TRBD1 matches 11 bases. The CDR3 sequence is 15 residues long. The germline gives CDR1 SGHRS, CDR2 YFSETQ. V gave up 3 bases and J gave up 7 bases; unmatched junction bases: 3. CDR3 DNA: TGCGCCAGCAGCTCCTGGGACAGGGGGAATTCACCCCTCCACTTT. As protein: CASSSWDRGNSPLHF.

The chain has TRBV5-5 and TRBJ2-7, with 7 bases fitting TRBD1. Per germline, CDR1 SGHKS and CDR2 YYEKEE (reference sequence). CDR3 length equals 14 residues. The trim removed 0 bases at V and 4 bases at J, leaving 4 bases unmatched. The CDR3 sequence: CASSLEDRRYEQYF. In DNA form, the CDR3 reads TGTGCCAGCAGCTTGGAGGACAGGAGATACGAGCAGTACTTC. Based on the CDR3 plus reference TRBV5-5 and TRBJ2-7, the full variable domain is DAGVTQSPTHLIKTRGQQVTLRCSPISGHKSVSWYQQVLGQGPQFIFQYYEKEERGRGNFPDRFSARQFPNYSSELNVNALLLGDSALYLCASSLEDRRYEQYFGPGTRLTVT.

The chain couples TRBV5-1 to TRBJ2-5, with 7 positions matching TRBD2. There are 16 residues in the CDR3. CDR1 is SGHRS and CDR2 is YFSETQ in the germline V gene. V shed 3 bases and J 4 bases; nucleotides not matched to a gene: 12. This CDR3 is CASSYLTAGEGETQYF. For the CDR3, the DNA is TGCGCCAGCAGCTACTTGACAGCCGGGGAGGGAGAGACCCAGTACTTC.

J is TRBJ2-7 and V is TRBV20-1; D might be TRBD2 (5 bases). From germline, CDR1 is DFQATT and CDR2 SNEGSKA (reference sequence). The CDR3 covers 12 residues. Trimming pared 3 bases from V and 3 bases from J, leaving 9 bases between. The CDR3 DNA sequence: TGCAGTGCTAGTACCACTAGCTACGAGCAGTACTTC. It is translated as CSASTTSYEQYF.

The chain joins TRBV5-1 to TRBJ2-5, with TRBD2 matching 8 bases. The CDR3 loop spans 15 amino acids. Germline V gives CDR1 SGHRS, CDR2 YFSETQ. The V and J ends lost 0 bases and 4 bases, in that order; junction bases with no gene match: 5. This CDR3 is CASSLAAGGPETQYF. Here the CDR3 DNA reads TGCGCCAGCAGCTTGGCTGCGGGGGGTCCAGAGACCCAGTACTTC.

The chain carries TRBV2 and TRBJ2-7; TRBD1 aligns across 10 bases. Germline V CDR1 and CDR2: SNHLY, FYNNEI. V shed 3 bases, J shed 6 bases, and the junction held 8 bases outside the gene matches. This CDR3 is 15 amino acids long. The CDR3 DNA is TGTGCCAGCAGTGATTGGGACAGGGGATCGGTCGAGCAGTACTTC. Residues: CASSDWDRGSVEQYF.

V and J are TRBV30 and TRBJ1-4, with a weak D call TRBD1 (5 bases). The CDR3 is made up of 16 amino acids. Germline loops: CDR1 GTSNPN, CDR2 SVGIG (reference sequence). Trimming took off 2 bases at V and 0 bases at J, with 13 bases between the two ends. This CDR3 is CAWSLGGAATNEKLFF. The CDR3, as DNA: TGTGCCTGGAGTTTAGGTGGGGCTGCAACTAATGAAAAACTGTTTTTT.

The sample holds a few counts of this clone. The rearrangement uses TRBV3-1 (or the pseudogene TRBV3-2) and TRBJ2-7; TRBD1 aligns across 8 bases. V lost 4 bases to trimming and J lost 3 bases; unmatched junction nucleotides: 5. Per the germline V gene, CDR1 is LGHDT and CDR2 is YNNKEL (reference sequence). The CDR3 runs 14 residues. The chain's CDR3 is CASSPTGGLYEQYF. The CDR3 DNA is TGTGCCAGCAGCCCAACAGGGGGACTCTACGAGCAGTACTTC.